The 4 T cell receptor beta chains below all came from one sample that was sequenced in a study of cytomegalovirus exposure and HLA in healthy donors. The PCR ran on 60 Vbeta and 13 Jbeta primers. TCRdb's copy holds only in-frame clones and misses some; the assay was immunoSEQ multiplex PCR. The repertoire includes over 150,000 clones, around 79% of them detected once, and roughly 2.6% sits in the top ten. Input material: PBMCs. Receptor source: a woman between 35 and 50 years old in good health and CMV-seropositive.

In the case of this clone: One junction end does not reproduce the germline sequence, and a read error may be involved. The J gene is TRBJ1-3, the V gene TRBV30; possible D gene TRBD1, 6 bases. The CDR3 totals 13 residues. Germline loops: CDR1 GTSNPN, CDR2 SVGIG (reference sequence). CDR3 coding DNA: TGTGCCGCACACAGGGACACTGGGAACACCATATATTTT. This gives the protein CAAHRDTGNTIYF.

The chain joins TRBV27 to TRBJ2-1, with 10 bases lining up with TRBD1. J was trimmed by 6 bases and V by 7 bases; bases with no gene match: 6. Per the germline V gene, CDR1 is MNHEY and CDR2 is SMNVEV (reference sequence). The CDR3 sequence is 14 residues long. CDR3 loop: CASIRDRGTNEQFF. Here the CDR3 DNA reads TGTGCCAGCATCCGGGACAGGGGTACCAATGAGCAGTTCTTC.

Comment on this clone: The junction and the germline gene differ at one end; a read error may be behind it. The J gene is TRBJ2-7, the V gene TRBV4-1; D is unresolved. The CDR3 extends over 15 amino acids. Germline V gives CDR1 MGHRA, CDR2 YSYEKL. The CDR3 nucleotides are TGCGCCAGCAGCCAGTCCCCCGGGTCGGAGTACGAGCAGCACTTC. Protein product: CASSQSPGSEYEQHF.

Concerning this clone itself: The sample contains more than one DNA sequence encoding this CDR3. The chain uses TRBV7-2 and TRBJ1-5; weak D call: TRBD1 (5 bases). V was clipped by 5 bases and J by 2 bases, with 13 bases between them. The CDR3 is 15 amino acids. Germline CDR1 reads SGHTA; CDR2 reads FQGNSA. The DNA for the CDR3 is TGTGCCAGCAGCCTGACCCCGGGGGGCAATCAGCCCCAGCATTTT. Its protein product is CASSLTPGGNQPQHF.